The 2 T cell receptor beta chains reported below all come from one sample, sequenced in a study of blood T cell repertoires in COVID-19. TCRdb keeps only in-frame clones here, not all; method: immunoSEQ multiplex PCR. Of hundreds of thousands of clones in the sample, around 91% were seen once. Sample: PBMCs or T cells enriched from blood (not recorded which). The receptors derive from a woman between 18 and 29 years old who had recovered from COVID-19.

The chain recombines TRBV2 with TRBJ2-2; D perhaps matches TRBD1 (7 bases). Germline lookup yields CDR1 SNHLY and CDR2 FYNNEI. This CDR3 has 15 residues. Trimming took 7 bases from V and 3 from J, leaving 15 bases between them. CDR3 sequence reads: CASKEGAGDTGELFF. CDR3 nucleotide sequence: TGTGCCAGCAAGGAGGGGGCCGGGGACACCGGGGAGCTGTTTTTT.

The V and J genes are TRBV5-4 and TRBJ2-2, with 10 bases lining up with TRBD1. Per the germline V gene, CDR1 is SGHNT and CDR2 is YYREEE (reference sequence). The V segment lost 4 bases and the J segment 1 base; nucleotides outside the gene matches: 7. The CDR3 extends over 17 amino acids. For the CDR3, the DNA is TGTGCCAGCAGCCCTGCGGGGGACAGGGGGAACACCGGGGAGCTGTTTTTT. Residues: CASSPAGDRGNTGELFF. The full variable domain, with the rest looked up from reference TRBV5-4 and TRBJ2-2, is ETGVTQSPTHLIKTRGQQVTLRCSSQSGHNTVSWYQQALGQGPQFIFQYYREEENGRGNFPPRFSGLQFPNYSSELNVNALELDDSALYLCASSPAGDRGNTGELFFGEGSRLTVL.